Following are 20 T cell receptor beta chains from one sample sequenced in a study of T cells in Graves' hyperthyroidism and ophthalmopathy. It was RNA transcripts that yielded the amplified TCR beta CDR3 regions. A set of HTBI primers served as the primers for a first-round RT-PCR of the TCR CDR3. TCRdb recomputed calls from the multiplex PCR reads with MiXCR, one row per CDR3 protein. The profile shows 200,000 to 300,000 distinct CDR3 sequences, almost 25% of them singletons. Material: blood. These receptors were taken from a woman aged 40 to 50 with Graves' ophthalmopathy.

This clonotype was observed a handful of times. The rearrangement joins TRBV28 to TRBJ1-5; 10 nucleotides line up with TRBD1. The CDR3 is 16 amino acids. Germline CDR1 reads MDHEN; CDR2 reads SYDVKM. The J segment lost 3 bases and the V segment lost 6 bases, leaving 8 bases of the junction unmatched. CDR3 nucleotide sequence: TGTGCCAGCAGAGGACAGGGGGGGAAGAACAATCAGCCCCAGCATTTT. Its translation is CASRGQGGKNNQPQHF.

There are many counts of this clonotype. V usage is TRBV10-3 and J usage is TRBJ1-2; unclear D gene. The ends were cut back, 2 bases at V and 3 bases at J, with 16 bases in the middle. Germline CDR1 and CDR2: ENHRY and SYGVKD. The CDR3 runs 16 residues. The CDR3 reads CAISEGVGLLDYGYTF. For the CDR3, the DNA is TGTGCCATCAGTGAGGGGGTAGGGCTCTTGGACTATGGCTACACCTTC.

This clonotype was recorded many times. The rearrangement uses TRBV4-1 and TRBJ2-5; TRBD1 aligns across 7 bases. The CDR3 is 15 amino acids. V shed 5 bases and J 5 bases; nucleotides not matched to a gene: 11. The germline CDR1 and CDR2 sequences are MGHRA and YSYEKL. This chain's CDR3 is CASSKRDSSTETQYF. CDR3 nucleotides: TGCGCCAGCAGCAAGAGGGACAGCTCAACGGAGACCCAGTACTTC.

V usage is TRBV6-2 or TRBV6-3 and J usage is TRBJ1-5, with 7 bases identical to TRBD1. The length of the CDR3 is 20 residues. J lost 4 bases, V lost 5 bases, and 23 bases had no gene match. The germline CDR1 and CDR2 sequences are MNHEY and SVGEGT. CDR3 sequence (DNA): TGTGCCAGCAGTCGATCCGCTCTGGACAGGATACCGAACGGTAATCAGCCCCAGCATTTT. Translation: CASSRSALDRIPNGNQPQHF.

This clonotype has a count of ten or more. CDR3 loop: CASSPGTGVIPIQYF. DNA for the CDR3: TGTGCCAGCTCGCCAGGGACAGGGGTGATCCCCATTCAGTACTTC. The rearrangement uses TRBV18 and TRBJ2-4, with 10 bases fitting TRBD1. This CDR3 spans 15 amino acids. CDR1 is KGHSH and CDR2 is LQKENI in the germline V gene. Germline trimming cut 6 bases from V and 9 bases from J; bases unmatched to any gene: 11.

This clonotype was counted at least ten times. The CDR3 here is CASSEPGFTFNQPQHF. CDR3 nucleotide sequence: TGTGCCAGCAGTGAACCGGGCTTCACGTTTAATCAGCCCCAGCATTTT. The J gene is TRBJ1-5, the V gene TRBV6-1; D remains ambiguous. V lost 2 bases, J lost 4 bases, and 15 bases lay in between. CDR1 is MNHNS, CDR2 SASEGT, per germline. CDR3 size: 16 residues.

This clonotype has at least ten counts. CDR3 sequence reads: CSVEDASGVYEQYF. CDR3 bases: TGCAGCGTTGAAGATGCTAGCGGGGTTTACGAGCAGTACTTC. The chain joins TRBV29-1 to TRBJ2-7; 9 bases match TRBD2. The CDR3 has 14 residues. With 0 bases clipped from V and 4 bases from J, the junction kept 4 bases outside the gene matches. The germline CDR1 and CDR2 sequences are SQVTM and ANQGSEA.

The chain joins TRBV28 to TRBJ1-2; tentative D call: TRBD1 (5 bases). CDR3 length: 15 residues. V dropped 6 bases and J dropped 4 bases, with 18 bases sitting between them. Germline lookup yields CDR1 MDHEN and CDR2 SYDVKM. CDR3 sequence reads: CASRSGGEGRYGYTF. CDR3 DNA sequence: TGTGCCAGCAGATCCGGGGGGGAGGGACGCTATGGCTACACCTTC.

Turning to this clonotype: The junction does not match germline at one end; this may be a read error. The rearrangement uses TRBV5-1 and TRBJ1-1; 9 bases are a match to TRBD1. The germline gives CDR1 SGHRS, CDR2 YFSETQ. This CDR3 spans 15 amino acids. The CDR3 coding sequence is TGCGCCAGCAGTTTGGGGTCGACAGGGGGCACTGAAGCTTTCTTT. This translates into CASSLGSTGGTEAFF.

This clonotype was counted many times. The genes are TRBV20-1 and TRBJ2-7; weak D call: TRBD1 (5 bases). The length of the CDR3 is 13 residues. Germline CDR1 DFQATT, CDR2 SNEGSKA (reference sequence). V dropped 0 bases and J dropped 0 bases, with 6 bases sitting between them. CDR3 DNA sequence: TGCAGTGCTAGAGAAGGGGCCTCCTACGAGCAGTACTTC. The encoded protein is CSAREGASYEQYF.

This clonotype has at least ten counts. The chain employs TRBV4-1 and TRBJ1-1; TRBD1 agrees at 8 bases. From germline, CDR1 is MGHRA and CDR2 YSYEKL. Trimming at V came to 2 bases and at J to 0 bases, leaving 2 bases not matched to a gene. CDR3 length equals 15 residues. The CDR3 here is CASSQQTGVNTEAFF. For the CDR3, the DNA is TGCGCCAGCAGCCAACAGACAGGGGTGAACACTGAAGCTTTCTTT.

This clonotype was observed many times. The V gene is TRBV7-3, the J gene TRBJ1-2; 7 bases map to TRBD1. The CDR3 has 16 residues. Germline values: CDR1 SGHTA, CDR2 FQGTGA. Germline trimming cut 1 base from V and 7 bases from J; bases unmatched to any gene: 12. CDR3 nucleotide sequence: TGTGCCAGCAGCTTAAGTGGGGCCCAGGGGGATGCTGGCTACACCTTC. Encoded protein: CASSLSGAQGDAGYTF.

This clonotype showed up just a few times. The chain combines TRBV4-1 with TRBJ2-5, with TRBD1 matching over 7 bases. Germline CDR1 MGHRA, CDR2 YSYEKL. V lost 0 bases and J lost 2; bases outside the gene matches: 3. The CDR3 runs to 15 residues. The CDR3 is CASSQDPGQQETQYF. CDR3 sequence (DNA): TGCGCCAGCAGCCAAGACCCGGGACAGCAAGAGACCCAGTACTTC.

This clonotype was observed many times. The chain joins TRBV6-1 to TRBJ2-5; 7 bases are shared with TRBD1. This CDR3 region has 14 residues. CDR1 and CDR2 from the germline V gene are MNHNS and SASEGT. J gave up 6 bases and V 2 bases, and 6 bases lay outside the gene matches. The CDR3 spells CASSETWTGQTQYF. The CDR3 nucleotides read TGTGCCAGCAGTGAAACCTGGACAGGCCAGACCCAGTACTTC.

V usage is TRBV15 and J usage is TRBJ1-1; D gene unclear. The V gene lost 5 bases and the J gene lost 11 bases, with 12 bases spanning the gap. This CDR3 has 11 amino acids. Germline CDR1 reads LNHNV; CDR2 reads YYDKDF (reference sequence). The CDR3 protein is CATSGQKAAFF. The CDR3 nucleotides read TGTGCCACCAGCGGGCAGAAAGCTGCTTTCTTT.

This clonotype was counted only a few times. This chain joins TRBV4-2 and TRBJ2-5; D tentatively fits TRBD1 or TRBD2 (5 bases each). The CDR3 totals 15 residues. CDR1 is LGHNA, CDR2 YNFKEQ, per germline. Trimming removed 1 base from V and 2 bases from J, with 11 bases in between. CDR3 residues: CASSQGDRGQETQYF. CDR3 coding DNA: TGTGCCAGCAGCCAAGGTGACAGAGGGCAAGAGACCCAGTACTTC.

This clonotype occurred many times. This chain links TRBV28 with TRBJ2-7; perhaps D is TRBD1 or TRBD2 (5 bases each). The CDR3 has 15 amino acids. The V and J ends lost 6 bases and 2 bases respectively, with 17 bases between them. The V gene's germline CDR1 is MDHEN and CDR2 SYDVKM. CDR3 coding DNA: TGTGCCAGCAGCACAACCGGGACCGCCCCCTACGAGCAGTACTTC. Encoded protein: CASSTTGTAPYEQYF.

This clonotype was picked up many times. The genes are TRBV7-3 and TRBJ1-2, with D maybe TRBD1 (5 bases). V gave up 1 base and J gave up 8 bases, with 11 bases separating them. The length of the CDR3 is 13 residues. Germline CDR1 and CDR2: SGHTA and FQGTGA. CDR3 nucleotides: TGTGCCAGCAGCTTAAATTTAGGGGTCGGCTACACCTTC. Encoded protein: CASSLNLGVGYTF.

The chain carries TRBV24-1 and TRBJ2-3; D remains unclear. V was pared by 5 bases and J by 0 bases, with 8 bases between. The CDR3 extends over 14 amino acids. Germline V gives CDR1 KGHDR, CDR2 SFDVKD. CDR3 DNA: TGTGCCACCAGTGGAGCGACGAGCACAGATACGCAGTATTTT. The encoded protein is CATSGATSTDTQYF.

The table lists this clonotype with a few counts. The CDR3 loop reads CASSKETRFEQYF. Written as DNA, the CDR3 is TGTGCCAGCAGCAAAGAGACTAGATTCGAGCAGTACTTC. This rearrangement joins TRBV7-8 to TRBJ2-7; possibly TRBD2 for D (6 bases). The germline V gene has CDR1 SGHVS and CDR2 FQNEAQ. The CDR3 is 13 amino acids. Between the trimmed V and J ends, which lost 5 bases and 6 bases, there was a span of 14 bases.